This T cell receptor beta chain was obtained from a study of CD8 T cells in ankylosing spondylitis. Study findings and constraints: Clones tied to disease were said to be significantly enriched in matched ankylosing spondylitis synovial fluid. Disease-associated clones were CD8+ and fairly uncommon in peripheral blood.

Germline loops: CDR1 ENHRY, CDR2 SYGVKD. The ends were cut back, 2 bases at V and 3 bases at J, with 11 bases in the middle. CDR3 size: 14 residues. From the 5' RACE reads, TCRdb called clonotypes with MiXCR, one entry per CDR3 protein. The data show approximately 220,000 distinct CDR3 sequences, with roughly 24% seen just once and around 6.3% held by the top ten. This clonotype was observed at least ten times. Its matching antigen is unknown. The TCR was taken from a male donor with ankylosing spondylitis or in good health (not recorded which). Material for sequencing was blood, either unsorted or a sorted T cell fraction (not recorded which). The rearrangement joins TRBV10-3 to TRBJ2-7; D unclear. The CDR3 sequence: CAISEPPLVYEQYF. In DNA, the CDR3 is TGTGCCATCAGTGAGCCCCCACTTGTCTACGAGCAGTACTTC.